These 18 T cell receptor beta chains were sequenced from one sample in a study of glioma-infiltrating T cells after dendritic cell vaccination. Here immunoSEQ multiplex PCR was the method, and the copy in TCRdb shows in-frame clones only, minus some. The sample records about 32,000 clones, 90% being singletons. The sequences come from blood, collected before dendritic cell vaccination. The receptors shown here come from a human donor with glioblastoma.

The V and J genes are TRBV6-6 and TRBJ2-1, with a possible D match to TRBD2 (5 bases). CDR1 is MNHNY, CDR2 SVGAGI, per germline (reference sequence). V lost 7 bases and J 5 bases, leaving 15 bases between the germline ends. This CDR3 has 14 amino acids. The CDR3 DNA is TGTGCCAGCACCAAGACGGCGGGCAACAATGAGCAGTTCTTC. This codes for CASTKTAGNNEQFF.

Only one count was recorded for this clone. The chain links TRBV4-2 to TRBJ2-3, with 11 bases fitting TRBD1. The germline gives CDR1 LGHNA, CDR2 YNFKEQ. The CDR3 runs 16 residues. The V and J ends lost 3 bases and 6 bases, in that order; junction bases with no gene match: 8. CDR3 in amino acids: CASSQPGQGAGDTQYF. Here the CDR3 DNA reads TGTGCCAGCAGCCAGCCAGGACAGGGGGCGGGGGATACGCAGTATTTT.

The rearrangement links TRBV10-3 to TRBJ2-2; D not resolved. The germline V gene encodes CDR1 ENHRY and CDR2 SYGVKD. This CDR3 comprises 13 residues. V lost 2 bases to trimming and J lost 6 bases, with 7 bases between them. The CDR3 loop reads CAISESGPGELFF. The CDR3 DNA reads TGTGCCATCAGTGAGAGTGGGCCCGGGGAGCTGTTTTTT.

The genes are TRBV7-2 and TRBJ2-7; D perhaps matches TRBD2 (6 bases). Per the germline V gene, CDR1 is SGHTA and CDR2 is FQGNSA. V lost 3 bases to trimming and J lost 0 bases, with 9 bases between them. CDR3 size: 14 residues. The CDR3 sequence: CASSFGGSSYEQYF. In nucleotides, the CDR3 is TGTGCCAGCAGCTTTGGGGGGAGCTCCTACGAGCAGTACTTC.

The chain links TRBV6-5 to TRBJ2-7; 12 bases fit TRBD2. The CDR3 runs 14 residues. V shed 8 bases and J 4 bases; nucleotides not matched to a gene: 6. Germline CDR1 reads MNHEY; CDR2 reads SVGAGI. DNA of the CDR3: TGTGCCAGCGTAACTAGCGGGGGGTTTTACGAGCAGTACTTC. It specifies CASVTSGGFYEQYF.

The CDR3, as DNA: TGTGCCAGCAGCTTTCCCGGAAGGGGCTATGGCTACACCTTC. The encoded protein is CASSFPGRGYGYTF. V is TRBV11-2 and J is TRBJ1-2; D perhaps matches TRBD1 (5 bases). The V gene lost 3 bases and the J gene lost 4 bases, with 12 bases spanning the gap. CDR1 is SGHAT, CDR2 FQNNGV, per germline. The CDR3 length is 14 residues.

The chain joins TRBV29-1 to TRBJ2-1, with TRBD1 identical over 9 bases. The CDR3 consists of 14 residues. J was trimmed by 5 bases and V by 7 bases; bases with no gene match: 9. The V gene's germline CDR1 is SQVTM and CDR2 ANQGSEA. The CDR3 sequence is CSAATGQGNNEQFF. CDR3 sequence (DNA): TGCAGCGCTGCTACGGGACAGGGTAACAATGAGCAGTTCTTC.

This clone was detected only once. The CDR3 protein is CASSSTAGYEQYF. The CDR3 DNA follows: TGTGCCAGCAGTTCCACCGCAGGGTACGAGCAGTACTTC. The chain links TRBV6-6 to TRBJ2-7, with D possibly matching TRBD1 (5 bases). Trimming pared 4 bases from V and 4 bases from J, leaving 11 bases between. The CDR3 sequence is 13 residues long. Per the germline V gene, CDR1 is MNHNY and CDR2 is SVGAGI (reference sequence).

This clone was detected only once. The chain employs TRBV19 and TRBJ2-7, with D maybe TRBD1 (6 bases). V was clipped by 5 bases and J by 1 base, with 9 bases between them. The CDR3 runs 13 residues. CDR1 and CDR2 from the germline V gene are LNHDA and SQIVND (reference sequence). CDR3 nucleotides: TGTGCCAGTAGTCCGACAGGTTCCTACGAGCAGTACTTC. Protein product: CASSPTGSYEQYF.

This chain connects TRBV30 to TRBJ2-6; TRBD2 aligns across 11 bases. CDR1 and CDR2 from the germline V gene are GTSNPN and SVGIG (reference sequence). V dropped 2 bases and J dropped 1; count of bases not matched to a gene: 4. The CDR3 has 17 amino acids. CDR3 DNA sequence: TGTGCCTGGAGTAGGGCTAGCGGGGGGTCTGGGGCCAACGTCCTGACTTTC. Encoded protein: CAWSRASGGSGANVLTF.

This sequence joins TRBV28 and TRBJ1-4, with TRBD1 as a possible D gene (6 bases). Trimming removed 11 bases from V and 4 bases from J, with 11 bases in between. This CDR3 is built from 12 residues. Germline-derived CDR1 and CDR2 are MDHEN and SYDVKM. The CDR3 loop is CASGTNNEKLFF. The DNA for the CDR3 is TGTGCCTCCGGGACAAATAATGAAAAACTGTTTTTT.

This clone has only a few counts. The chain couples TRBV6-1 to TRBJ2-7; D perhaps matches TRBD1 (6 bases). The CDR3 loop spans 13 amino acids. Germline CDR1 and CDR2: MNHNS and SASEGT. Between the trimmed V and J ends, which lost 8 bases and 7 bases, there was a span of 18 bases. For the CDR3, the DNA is TGTGCCAGCGGGTGGGTCAGGGGCGGTGAGCAGTACTTC. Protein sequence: CASGWVRGGEQYF.

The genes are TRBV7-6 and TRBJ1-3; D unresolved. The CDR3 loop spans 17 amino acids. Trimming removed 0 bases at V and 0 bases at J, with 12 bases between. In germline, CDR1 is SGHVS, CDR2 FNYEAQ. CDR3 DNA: TGTGCCAGCAGCTTAGCGCCAGGCCCAAGCTCTGGAAACACCATATATTTT. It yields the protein CASSLAPGPSSGNTIYF. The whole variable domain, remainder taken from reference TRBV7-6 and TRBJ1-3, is GAGVSQSPRYKVTKRGQDVALRCDPISGHVSLYWYRQALGQGPEFLTYFNYEAQQDKSGLPNDRFSAERPEGSISTLTIQRTEQRDSAMYRCASSLAPGPSSGNTIYFGEGSWLTVV.

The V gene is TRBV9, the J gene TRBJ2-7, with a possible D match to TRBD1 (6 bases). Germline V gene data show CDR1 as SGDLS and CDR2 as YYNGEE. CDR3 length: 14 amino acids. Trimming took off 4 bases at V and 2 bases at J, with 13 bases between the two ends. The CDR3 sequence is CASSTGGRTYEQYF. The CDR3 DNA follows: TGTGCCAGCAGCACTGGGGGCAGGACCTACGAGCAGTACTTC.

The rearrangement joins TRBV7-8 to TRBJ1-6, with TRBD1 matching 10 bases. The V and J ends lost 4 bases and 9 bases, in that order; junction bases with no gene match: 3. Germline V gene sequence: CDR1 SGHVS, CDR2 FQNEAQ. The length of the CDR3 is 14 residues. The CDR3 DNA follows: TGTGCCAGCAGCTCCGGACAGGGGGGTTCACCCCTCCACTTT. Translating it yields CASSSGQGGSPLHF.

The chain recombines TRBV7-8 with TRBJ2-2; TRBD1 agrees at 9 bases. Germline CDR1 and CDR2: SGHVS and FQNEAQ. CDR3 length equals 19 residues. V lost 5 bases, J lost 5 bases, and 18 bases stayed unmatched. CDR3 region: CASSKGQGAGPGLTGELFF. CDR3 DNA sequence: TGTGCCAGCAGCAAGGGACAGGGTGCAGGGCCCGGGCTGACCGGGGAGCTGTTTTTT.

The chain's CDR3 is CASRDSGTGSGNEQFF. The DNA for the CDR3 is TGCGCCAGCAGAGATTCCGGGACAGGGAGTGGAAATGAGCAGTTCTTC. V is TRBV10-2 and J is TRBJ2-1; 9 bases are shared with TRBD1. V gave up 6 bases and J gave up 7 bases; unmatched junction bases: 13. The CDR3 sequence is 16 residues long. Germline assignment: CDR1 WSHSY and CDR2 SAAADI.

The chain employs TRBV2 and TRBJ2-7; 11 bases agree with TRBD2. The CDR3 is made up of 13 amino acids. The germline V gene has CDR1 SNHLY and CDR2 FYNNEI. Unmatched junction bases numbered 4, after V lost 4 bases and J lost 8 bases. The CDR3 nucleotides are TGTGCCAGCAGTGTAGGGACTAGCGGTAAGCAGTACTTC. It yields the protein CASSVGTSGKQYF.